This TCR beta chain was documented in a study of cytomegalovirus exposure and HLA in healthy donors. Across the whole study: As an earlier analysis found, 150 million to 200 million T cells yielded 100 million to 130 million unique TCR beta sequences. The study, taken as a whole, reports: By HLA locus, TCR association rates varied in a later analysis, with DRB1 showing the most and HLA-C the fewest. CMV serostatus was the only immune exposure information that was available.

In regard to this clone: Its antigen is currently unknown.

The primer mix had 60 Vbeta and 13 Jbeta primers. Generated by immunoSEQ multiplex PCR, the TCRdb table keeps only in-frame clones and is missing some. In the table there are approximately 92,000 clones, approximately 81% of which are singletons. The CDR3 runs 14 residues. With 2 bases removed from V and 5 bases from J, the gap between germline ends came to 9 bases. Germline V gene lookup returns CDR1 MDHEN and CDR2 SYDVKM. Sequencing was performed on PBMCs. The TCR sequence derives from a girl between 2 and 10 years old in good health and CMV-seropositive. The rearrangement joins TRBV28 to TRBJ2-2; D is uncertain. As DNA, the CDR3 is TGTGCCAGCAGTTTACGATACCTAACCGGGGAGCTGTTTTTT. It codes for CASSLRYLTGELFF.